This entry concerns a single T cell receptor beta chain. Sample time point: pretreatment peripheral blood. Each patient gave between 1 and 8 samples, pretreatment and on-treatment. The record originates from a study of PD-L1 blockade in urothelial cancer. At the level of the study: Atezolizumab at 1,200 mg intravenously every 3 weeks was started by patients around 2014. Prior exposure to chemotherapy in patients amounted to 0 to 3 regimens received.

Spiking each PCR with synthetic TCR analog templates was performed. Here immunoSEQ multiplex PCR was the method, and the copy in TCRdb shows in-frame clones only, minus some. The table has fewer than 60,000 clones, around 80% seen once; the top ten hold 2.5% to 3.5%. CDR3 length: 12 amino acids. Trimming stripped 5 bases from V and 10 bases from J, with 14 bases between. Germline V gives CDR1 LGHNT, CDR2 FRNRAP. This sample comprised PBMCs, obtained around atezolizumab (anti-PD-L1) treatment. This chain links TRBV12-5 with TRBJ1-1; D remains unclear. This clonotype was sampled from a man in his 70s with urothelial cancer. The CDR3 loop is CASGPPGGRAFF. As DNA, the CDR3 is TGTGCTAGTGGTCCTCCGGGAGGTAGAGCTTTCTTT.